This T cell receptor beta chain was sequenced for a study of patients and donors after allogeneic stem cell transplantation. This CDR3 is 15 amino acids long. V dropped 2 bases and J dropped 11 bases, with 20 bases sitting between them. Germline loops: CDR1 MGHRA, CDR2 YSYEKL. TCRdb used MiXCR to reprocess the RT-PCR reads, holding one entry per CDR3 protein. The table shows over 350,000 distinct CDR3 sequences, with roughly 16% occurring only once. The V gene is TRBV4-1, the J gene TRBJ2-3, with D perhaps matching TRBD2 (6 bases). The TCR sequence derives from a human donor who was either an allogeneic HSCT recipient or a stem cell or donor lymphocyte infusion donor (not recorded which). It is not recorded whose cells these are; they may come from a transplant donor. Sequencing was done on a sample of blood, either unsorted or a sorted T cell fraction (not recorded which). The CDR3 DNA is TGCGCCAGCAGCCAACCTACCTCGACTAGAGACATGCAGTATTTT. Protein product: CASSQPTSTRDMQYF.